This T cell receptor beta chain appears in the sequencing data of a study of cytomegalovirus exposure and HLA in healthy donors. Donors consisted of healthy bone marrow donors. On this clone: Its target is not known.

V lost 5 bases and J lost 7; bases outside the gene matches: 15. Germline CDR1 is MNHEY and CDR2 is SMNVEV (reference sequence). CDR3 length equals 17 residues. 60 Vbeta and 13 Jbeta primers were used in PCR. Method: immunoSEQ multiplex PCR; TCRdb's copy keeps in-frame clones and lacks some. The data contain 65,000 or so clones, 60% to 85% of them seen just once; the ten biggest clones take up 2.5% to 3.5%. General observations from the study: DRB1 showed the most TCR associations and HLA-C the fewest in a later analysis, as rates varied by HLA locus. Later analysis indicated greater clonal expansion among HLA-associated TCR beta chains than among equally common other chains. Follow-up analysis seemed to connect common viral pathogens with several of the most significant clusters identified.

Source material: PBMCs. This TCR derives from a woman in her forties in good health and CMV-seropositive. J is TRBJ2-1 and V is TRBV27, with 9 bases matching TRBD1. CDR3 nucleotide sequence: TGTGCCAGCAGTCTCAGAACAGGGGGCGTTTTTCTTAATGAGCAGTTCTTC. This sequence encodes CASSLRTGGVFLNEQFF.